What follows is one TCR beta chain and its context. V was pared by 6 bases and J by 0 bases, with 1 base of the junction left unmatched. The CDR3 extends over 13 amino acids. Germline V CDR1 and CDR2: MNHNY, SVGAGI (reference sequence). Original analysis: Scientists estimated how many nucleated cells there were by amplifying reference gene primers. The protocol was immunoSEQ multiplex PCR, while the TCRdb copy is restricted to in-frame clones and leaves out a portion. Clone size and the V and J calls come from that table; the DNA yielded D and trimming. The sample lists approximately 190,000 clones, approximately 80% seen once, with 5.5% to 8.5% in the top ten. The record originates from a study of blood T cell repertoires in COVID-19. Study overall: The samples span acute and convalescent COVID-19 from the United States, Italy and Spain. PBMCs, B-cell-depleted T cells, or T cells were the source of the cDNA or gDNA that made up the material.

The sequencing sample was made of peripheral blood. The chain carries TRBV6-6 and TRBJ1-1; 7 bases fit TRBD1. The receptor was derived from a man aged 55 to 70 with acute or convalescent COVID-19. CDR3 coding DNA: TGTGCCAGCAGCCAGGGGGTGAACACTGAAGCTTTCTTT. Its protein is CASSQGVNTEAFF.